Sequencing of this TCR beta chain was carried out in a study of T cells in women clearing cervical HPV infection. Study-wide context: Case blood was drawn when the lesion was first found; control blood after infection became undetectable. General study findings and limits: Each sample's T-cell count was unknown, possibly confounding richness. Cases and controls were distinguished at AUC 0.83 by richness and V genes.

The CDR3 extends over 15 amino acids. CDR1 is SGHTA and CDR2 is FQGNSA in the germline V gene. With 6 bases clipped from V and 4 bases from J, the junction kept 6 bases outside the gene matches. Concerning this clone: Its antigen is as yet unknown. The CDR3 is cut off 3 residues early in the read; its end comes from the germline J gene.

Method: immunoSEQ multiplex PCR; TCRdb's copy keeps in-frame clones and lacks some. The data show about 40,000 clones, and the top ten clones hold 5.8%. Sample: blood buffy coat. J is TRBJ2-3 and V is TRBV7-2, with 11 bases lining up with TRBD2. This clonotype originated in a woman aged 18 to 75 with a cervical HPV16 infection that either progressed to CIN3+ or cleared (not recorded which). CDR3 DNA (partial): TGTGCCAGCAGACCTTCGACTAGCGGGGCAGATACG. As protein: CASRPSTSGADT. The complete CDR3 sequence is CASRPSTSGADTQYF.